The entry that follows covers one T cell receptor beta chain sequence. The antigen is undetermined. This entry comes from a study of long-term antiretroviral therapy in people with HIV. The CDR3 spans 15 residues. The V and J ends lost 3 bases and 6 bases respectively, with 15 bases between them. The V gene's germline CDR1 is MDHEN and CDR2 SYDVKM. Survey-level resolution applied to immunoSEQ assay v3.0. The protocol was immunoSEQ multiplex PCR, while the TCRdb copy is restricted to in-frame clones and leaves out a portion. The repertoire holds tens of thousands of clones, 94% seen once, with approximately 2.2% in the top ten. Findings of the study overall: It was observed that HIV repertoires exhibited narrower CDR3 length ranges than controls.

The sequence was obtained from a man aged 25 to 45 with HIV. The rearrangement links TRBV28 to TRBJ1-5, with D possibly matching TRBD1 (6 bases). Sequenced here: unsorted PBMCs, sampled approximately 9.1 years after starting antiretroviral therapy. In nucleotides, the CDR3 is TGTGCCAGCAGTTTTGGCAATCAGGGGATTCAGCCCCAGCATTTT. Translated: CASSFGNQGIQPQHF.